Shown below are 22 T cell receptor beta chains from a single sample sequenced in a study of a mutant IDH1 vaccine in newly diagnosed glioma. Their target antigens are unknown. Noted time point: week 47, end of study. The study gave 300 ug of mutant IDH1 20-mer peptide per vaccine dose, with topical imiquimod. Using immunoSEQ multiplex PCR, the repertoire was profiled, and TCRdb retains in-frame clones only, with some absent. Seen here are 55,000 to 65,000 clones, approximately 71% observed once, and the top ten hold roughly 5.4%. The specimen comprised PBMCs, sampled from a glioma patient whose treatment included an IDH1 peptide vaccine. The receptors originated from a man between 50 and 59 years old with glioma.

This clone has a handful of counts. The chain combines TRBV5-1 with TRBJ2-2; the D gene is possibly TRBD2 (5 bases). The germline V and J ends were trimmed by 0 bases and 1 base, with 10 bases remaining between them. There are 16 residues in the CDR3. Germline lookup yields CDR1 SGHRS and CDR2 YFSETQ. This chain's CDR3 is CASSLEEGRNTGELFF. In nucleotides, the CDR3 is TGCGCCAGCAGCTTGGAAGAGGGAAGGAACACCGGGGAGCTGTTTTTT.

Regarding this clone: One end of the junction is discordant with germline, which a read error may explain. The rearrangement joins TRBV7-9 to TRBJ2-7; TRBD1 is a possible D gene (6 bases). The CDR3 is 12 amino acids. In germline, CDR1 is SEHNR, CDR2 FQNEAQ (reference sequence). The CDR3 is CASSPGPAGVCF. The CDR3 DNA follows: TGTGCCAGCAGCCCGGGACCGGCAGGGGTTTGCTTC. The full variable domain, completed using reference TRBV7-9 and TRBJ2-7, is DTGVSQNPRHKITKRGQNVTFRCDPISEHNRLYWYRQTLGQGPEFLTYFQNEAQLEKSRLLSDRFSAERPKGSFSTLEIQRTEQGDSAMYLCASSPGPAGVCFGPGTRLTVT.

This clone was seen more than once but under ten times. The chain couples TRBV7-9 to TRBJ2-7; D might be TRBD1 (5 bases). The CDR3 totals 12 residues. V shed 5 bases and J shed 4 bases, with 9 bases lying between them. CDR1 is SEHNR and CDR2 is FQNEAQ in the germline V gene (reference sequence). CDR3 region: CASSPRVYEQYF. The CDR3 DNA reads TGTGCCAGCAGCCCCAGGGTATACGAGCAGTACTTC. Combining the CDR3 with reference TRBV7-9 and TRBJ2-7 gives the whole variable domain DTGVSQNPRHKITKRGQNVTFRCDPISEHNRLYWYRQTLGQGPEFLTYFQNEAQLEKSRLLSDRFSAERPKGSFSTLEIQRTEQGDSAMYLCASSPRVYEQYFGPGTRLTVT.

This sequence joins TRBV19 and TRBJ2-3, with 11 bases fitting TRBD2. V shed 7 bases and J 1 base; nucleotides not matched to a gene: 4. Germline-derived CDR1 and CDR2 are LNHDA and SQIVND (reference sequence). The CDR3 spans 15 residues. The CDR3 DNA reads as TGTGCCAGTAACCCGACTAGCGGGGGCACAGATACGCAGTATTTT. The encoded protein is CASNPTSGGTDTQYF. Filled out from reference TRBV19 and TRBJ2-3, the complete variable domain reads DGGITQSPKYLFRKEGQNVTLSCEQNLNHDAMYWYRQDPGQGLRLIYYSQIVNDFQKGDIAEGYSVSREKKESFPLTVTSAQKNPTAFYLCASNPTSGGTDTQYFGPGTRLTVL.

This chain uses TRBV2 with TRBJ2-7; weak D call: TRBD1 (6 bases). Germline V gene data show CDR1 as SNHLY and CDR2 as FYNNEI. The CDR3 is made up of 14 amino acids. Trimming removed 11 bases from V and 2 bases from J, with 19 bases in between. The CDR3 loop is CAGCKDSETYEQYF. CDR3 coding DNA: TGTGCCGGCTGTAAGGACAGTGAAACCTACGAGCAGTACTTC.

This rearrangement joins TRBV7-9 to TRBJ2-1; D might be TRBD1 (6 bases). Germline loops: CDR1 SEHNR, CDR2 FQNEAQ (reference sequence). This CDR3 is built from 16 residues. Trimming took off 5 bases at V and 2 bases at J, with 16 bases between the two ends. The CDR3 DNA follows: TGTGCCAGCAGCCCATCTGACAGGACCGCCTACAATGAGCAGTTCTTC. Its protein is CASSPSDRTAYNEQFF.

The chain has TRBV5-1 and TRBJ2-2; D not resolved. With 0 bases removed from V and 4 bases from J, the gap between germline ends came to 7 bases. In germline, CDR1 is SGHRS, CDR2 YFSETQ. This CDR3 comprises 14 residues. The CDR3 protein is CASSLDAPTGELFF. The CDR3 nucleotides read TGCGCCAGCAGCTTGGACGCTCCCACCGGGGAGCTGTTTTTT.

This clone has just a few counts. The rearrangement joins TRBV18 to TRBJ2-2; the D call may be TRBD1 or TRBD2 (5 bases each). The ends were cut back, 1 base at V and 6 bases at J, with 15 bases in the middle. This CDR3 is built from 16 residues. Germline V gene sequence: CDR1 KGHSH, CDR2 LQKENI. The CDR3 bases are TGTGCCAGCTCACCACGGCCCGGGGCTGACGCCGGGGAGCTGTTTTTT. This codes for CASSPRPGADAGELFF.

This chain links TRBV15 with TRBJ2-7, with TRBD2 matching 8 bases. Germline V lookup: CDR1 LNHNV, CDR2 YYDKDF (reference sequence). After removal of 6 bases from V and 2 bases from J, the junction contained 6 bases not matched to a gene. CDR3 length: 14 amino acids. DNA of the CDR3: TGTGCCACCAGGTCGGGGGGGCTTCCCTACGAGCAGTACTTC. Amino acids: CATRSGGLPYEQYF.

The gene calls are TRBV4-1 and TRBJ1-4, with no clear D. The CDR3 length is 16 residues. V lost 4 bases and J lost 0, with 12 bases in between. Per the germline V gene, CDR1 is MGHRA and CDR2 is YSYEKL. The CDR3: CASSPRQWTTNEKLFF. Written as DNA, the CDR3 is TGCGCCAGCAGCCCGCGGCAGTGGACAACTAATGAAAAACTGTTTTTT.

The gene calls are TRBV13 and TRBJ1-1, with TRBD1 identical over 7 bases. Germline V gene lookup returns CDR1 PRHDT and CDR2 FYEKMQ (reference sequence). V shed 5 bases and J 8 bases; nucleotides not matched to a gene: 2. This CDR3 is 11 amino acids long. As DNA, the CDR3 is TGTGCCAGCAGCCTGGGACAGGAAGCTTTCTTT. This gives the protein CASSLGQEAFF. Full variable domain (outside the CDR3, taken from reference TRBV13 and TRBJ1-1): AAGVIQSPRHLIKEKRETATLKCYPIPRHDTVYWYQQGPGQDPQFLISFYEKMQSDKGSIPDRFSAQQFSDYHSELNMSSLELGDSALYFCASSLGQEAFFGQGTRLTVV.

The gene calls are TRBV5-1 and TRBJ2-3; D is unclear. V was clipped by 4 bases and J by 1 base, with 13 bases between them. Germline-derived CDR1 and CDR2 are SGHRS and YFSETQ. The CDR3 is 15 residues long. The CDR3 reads CASSPVKPRTDTQYF. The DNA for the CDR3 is TGCGCCAGCAGCCCCGTCAAGCCTCGCACAGATACGCAGTATTTT.

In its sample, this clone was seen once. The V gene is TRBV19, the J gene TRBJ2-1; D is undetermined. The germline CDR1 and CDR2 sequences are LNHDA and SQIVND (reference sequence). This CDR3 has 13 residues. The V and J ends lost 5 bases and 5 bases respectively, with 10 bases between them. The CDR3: CASSSHSNNEQFF. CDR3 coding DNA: TGTGCCAGTAGTTCACACTCGAACAATGAGCAGTTCTTC.

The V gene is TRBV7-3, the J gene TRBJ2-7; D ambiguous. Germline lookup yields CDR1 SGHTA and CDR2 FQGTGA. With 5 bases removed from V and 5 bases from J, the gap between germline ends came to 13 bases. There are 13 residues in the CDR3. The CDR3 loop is CASSPPGVDEQYF. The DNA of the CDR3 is TGTGCCAGCAGCCCACCCGGAGTCGACGAGCAGTACTTC. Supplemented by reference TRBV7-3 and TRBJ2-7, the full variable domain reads GAGVSQTPSNKVTEKGKYVELRCDPISGHTALYWYRQSLGQGPEFLIYFQGTGAADDSGLPNDRFFAVRPEGSVSTLKIQRTERGDSAVYLCASSPPGVDEQYFGPGTRLTVT.

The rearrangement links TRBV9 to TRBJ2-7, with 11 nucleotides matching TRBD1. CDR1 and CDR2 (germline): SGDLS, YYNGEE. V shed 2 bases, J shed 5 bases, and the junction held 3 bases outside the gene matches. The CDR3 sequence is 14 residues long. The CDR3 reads CASSVWTGGDEQYF. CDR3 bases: TGTGCCAGCAGCGTTTGGACAGGGGGCGACGAGCAGTACTTC.

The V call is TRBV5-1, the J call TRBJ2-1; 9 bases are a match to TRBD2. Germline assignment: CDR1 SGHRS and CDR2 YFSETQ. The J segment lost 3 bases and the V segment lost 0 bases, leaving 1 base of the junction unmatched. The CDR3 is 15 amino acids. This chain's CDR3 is CASSLGRGGYNEQFF. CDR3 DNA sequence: TGCGCCAGCAGCTTGGGGCGGGGGGGCTACAATGAGCAGTTCTTC.

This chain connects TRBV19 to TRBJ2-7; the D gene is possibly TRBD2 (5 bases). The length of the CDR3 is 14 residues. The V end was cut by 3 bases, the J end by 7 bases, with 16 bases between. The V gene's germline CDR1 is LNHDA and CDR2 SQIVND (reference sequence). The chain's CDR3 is CASSMRAGVGEQYF. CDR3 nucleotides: TGTGCCAGTAGTATGAGGGCGGGCGTAGGTGAGCAGTACTTC.

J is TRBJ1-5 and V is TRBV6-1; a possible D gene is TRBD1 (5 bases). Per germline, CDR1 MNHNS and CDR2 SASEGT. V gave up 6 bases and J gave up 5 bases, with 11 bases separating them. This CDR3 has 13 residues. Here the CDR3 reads CASRNRSDQPQHF. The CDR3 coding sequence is TGTGCCAGCAGGAACAGGAGTGATCAGCCCCAGCATTTT.

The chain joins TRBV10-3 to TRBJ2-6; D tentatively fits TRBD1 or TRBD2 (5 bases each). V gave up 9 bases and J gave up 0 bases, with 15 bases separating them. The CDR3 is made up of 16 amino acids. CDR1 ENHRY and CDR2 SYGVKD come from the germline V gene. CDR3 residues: CAITGTVVSGANVLTF. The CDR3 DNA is TGTGCCATAACCGGGACGGTGGTCTCTGGGGCCAACGTCCTGACTTTC.

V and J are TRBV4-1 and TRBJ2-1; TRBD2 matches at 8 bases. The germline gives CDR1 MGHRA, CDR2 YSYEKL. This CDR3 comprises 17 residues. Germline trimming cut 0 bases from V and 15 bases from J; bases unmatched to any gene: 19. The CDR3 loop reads CASSQDPLFRGGGEGFF. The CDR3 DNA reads TGCGCCAGCAGCCAAGACCCCCTCTTCCGGGGGGGTGGCGAAGGGTTCTTC.

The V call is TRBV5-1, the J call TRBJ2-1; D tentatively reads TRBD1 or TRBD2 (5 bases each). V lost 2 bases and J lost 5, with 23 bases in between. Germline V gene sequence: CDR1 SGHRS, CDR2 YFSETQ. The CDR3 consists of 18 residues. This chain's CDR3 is CASSFRDRGFQSHNEQFF. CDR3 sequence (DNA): TGCGCCAGCAGCTTCCGGGACCGAGGGTTCCAGTCCCACAATGAGCAGTTCTTC.

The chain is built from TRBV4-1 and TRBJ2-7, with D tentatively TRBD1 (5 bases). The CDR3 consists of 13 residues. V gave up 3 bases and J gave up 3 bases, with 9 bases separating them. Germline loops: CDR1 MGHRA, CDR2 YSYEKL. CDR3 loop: CASSQADNYEQYF. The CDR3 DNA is TGCGCCAGCAGCCAGGCGGACAACTACGAGCAGTACTTC.